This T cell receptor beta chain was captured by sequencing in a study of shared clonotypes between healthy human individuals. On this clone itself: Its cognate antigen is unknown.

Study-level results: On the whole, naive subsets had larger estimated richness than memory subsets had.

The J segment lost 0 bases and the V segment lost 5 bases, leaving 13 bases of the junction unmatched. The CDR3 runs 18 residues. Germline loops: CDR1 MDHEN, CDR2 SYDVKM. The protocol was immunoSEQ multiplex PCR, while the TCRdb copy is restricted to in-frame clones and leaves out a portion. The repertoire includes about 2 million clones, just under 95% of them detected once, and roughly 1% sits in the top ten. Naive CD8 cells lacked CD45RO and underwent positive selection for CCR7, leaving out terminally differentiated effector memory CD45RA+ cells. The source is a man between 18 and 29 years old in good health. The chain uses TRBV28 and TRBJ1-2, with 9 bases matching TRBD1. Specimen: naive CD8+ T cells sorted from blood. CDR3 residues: CASSSTGGASLANYGYTF. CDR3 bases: TGTGCCAGCAGTAGCACAGGGGGCGCTTCCCTGGCTAACTATGGCTACACCTTC.